The sequence of this T cell receptor beta chain was determined in a study of OX40 agonist ivuxolimab in advanced cancers. Study findings and constraints: Dose levels from 0.1 to 3.0 mg/kg saw CD4+ and CD8+ blood T cells expand clonally by week 6.

V lost 8 bases and J lost 4, with 23 bases in between. The CDR3 has 16 residues. The V gene's germline CDR1 is SNHLY and CDR2 FYNNEI. Systemic immunosuppression or autoimmune disease history was grounds to exclude patients. Concerning this clone: Antigen: not known.

Produced via immunoSEQ multiplex PCR; TCRdb's table is partial and in-frame only. This sample has 55,000 to 80,000 clones, with 87% found just once. Sequencing was performed on CD4+ or CD8+ T cells sorted from blood, taken in a trial of the OX40 agonist ivuxolimab. This TCR derives from an adult with an advanced solid tumor such as melanoma, head and neck, liver or kidney cancer. J is TRBJ1-2 and V is TRBV2; no reliable D call. As DNA, the CDR3 is TGTGCCAGCGGGCCGGGTGGCTGGGCCCGAAGCTATGGCTACACCTTC. Translating it yields CASGPGGWARSYGYTF.